One and the same sample provided the 22 T cell receptor beta chains below, sequenced in a study of T-cell memory formation after mild COVID-19. Each CDR3 protein is one row after TCRdb ran MiXCR on the 5' RACE reads. Among 560,000 or so distinct CDR3 sequences, 17% were seen once, and the ten largest hold roughly 8%. Sequencing used PBMCs or a T cell subset sorted from them (not recorded which). The receptor source for this set is an adult woman who had mild COVID-19 (a few samples of this study predate the infection). Cell type and time point are not known.

This clonotype was seen a handful of times. The V and J genes are TRBV18 and TRBJ2-3, with D unclear. CDR1 and CDR2 (germline): KGHSH, LQKENI. The CDR3 has 14 residues. Trimming cost V 3 bases and J 6 bases, with 13 bases left between them. CDR3 in DNA: TGTGCCAGCTCACCGCGCGCGAGCCACGATACGCAGTATTTT. Translating it yields CASSPRASHDTQYF.

This clonotype occurred a few times. The rearrangement joins TRBV9 to TRBJ2-1; either TRBD1 or TRBD2 may fit D (5 bases each). From germline, CDR1 is SGDLS and CDR2 YYNGEE. The CDR3 loop spans 16 amino acids. Trimming stripped 2 bases from V and 5 bases from J, with 17 bases between. The CDR3 DNA reads as TGTGCCAGCAGCGTTACCGGGACCCTAATTGACAATGAGCAGTTCTTC. It yields the protein CASSVTGTLIDNEQFF.

V usage is TRBV6-6 and J usage is TRBJ1-5; D remains unclear. V dropped 6 bases and J dropped 0 bases, with 9 bases sitting between them. The CDR3 is 14 residues long. Germline V lookup: CDR1 MNHNY, CDR2 SVGAGI (reference sequence). The CDR3 region is CASSKSDSNQPQHF. For the CDR3, the DNA is TGTGCCAGCAGCAAGTCGGATAGCAATCAGCCCCAGCATTTT.

Regarding this clonotype: Germline is not matched at one junction end, which may reflect a read error. V and J are TRBV7-3 and TRBJ2-1, with 7 bases aligning to TRBD1. CDR1 is SGHTA, CDR2 FQGTGA, per germline. This CDR3 has 11 residues. The CDR3 is CASSTGTAQIF. Here the CDR3 DNA reads TGTGCCAGCAGCACCGGGACAGCTCAGATCTTC.

The chain employs TRBV24-1 and TRBJ2-1; D is uncertain. The CDR3 consists of 11 residues. CDR1 and CDR2 (germline): KGHDR, SFDVKD. Between the trimmed V and J ends, which lost 7 bases and 10 bases, there was a span of 10 bases. CDR3 DNA: TGTGCCACCAGCAGCCCGAGGGAGCAGTTCTTC. It encodes CATSSPREQFF.

Only a few counts were recorded for this clonotype. This rearrangement joins TRBV5-4 to TRBJ2-2; no firm D call. V gave up 1 base and J gave up 3 bases, with 10 bases separating them. The CDR3 spans 15 residues. CDR1 and CDR2 (germline): SGHNT, YYREEE (reference sequence). CDR3 residues: CASSLWAYDTGELFF. Written as DNA, the CDR3 is TGTGCCAGCAGCTTGTGGGCGTACGACACCGGGGAGCTGTTTTTT.

In its sample, this clonotype was seen a few times. A read error is possible here, since a much larger clone lies one base away. The CDR3 DNA is TGCGCCAGCAGCTGGGCCAATGAGCAGTTCTTC. It translates to CASSWANEQFF. This chain links TRBV5-1 with TRBJ2-1; D is uncertain. Germline assignment: CDR1 SGHRS and CDR2 YFSETQ. Trimming stripped 3 bases from V and 6 bases from J, with 4 bases between. The CDR3 has 11 residues.

The V and J genes are TRBV7-9 and TRBJ1-2, with TRBD1 identical over 8 bases. V gave up 5 bases and J gave up 5 bases; unmatched junction bases: 4. There are 13 residues in the CDR3. Germline CDR1 reads SEHNR; CDR2 reads FQNEAQ (reference sequence). CDR3 DNA sequence: TGTGCCAGCAGCGGGGACAGGACGTATGGCTACACCTTC. Its translation: CASSGDRTYGYTF. Full variable domain (outside the CDR3, taken from reference TRBV7-9 and TRBJ1-2): DTGVSQNPRHKITKRGQNVTFRCDPISEHNRLYWYRQTLGQGPEFLTYFQNEAQLEKSRLLSDRFSAERPKGSFSTLEIQRTEQGDSAMYLCASSGDRTYGYTFGSGTRLTVV.

The gene calls are TRBV7-2 and TRBJ1-1; tentatively, D is TRBD1 (5 bases). Germline V gene data show CDR1 as SGHTA and CDR2 as FQGNSA. Trimming pared 5 bases from V and 11 bases from J, leaving 15 bases between. The CDR3 length is 12 residues. The CDR3, as DNA: TGTGCCAGCAGCATCCGGGGGAGGAGGGCTTTCTTT. Protein product: CASSIRGRRAFF.

This clonotype was observed at least ten times. The rearrangement uses TRBV12-3 or TRBV12-4 and TRBJ2-1, with D perhaps matching TRBD2 (6 bases). There are 14 residues in the CDR3. Trimming took 3 bases from V and 3 from J, leaving 9 bases between them. The CDR3, as DNA: TGTGCCAGCAGTTTCTCTAGCGTCTACAATGAGCAGTTCTTC. This codes for CASSFSSVYNEQFF.

This clonotype was seen a few times. V usage is TRBV5-1 and J usage is TRBJ1-6, with TRBD1 as a possible D gene (6 bases). The CDR3 totals 14 residues. Trimming pared 0 bases from V and 14 bases from J, leaving 15 bases between. CDR1 and CDR2 (germline): SGHRS, YFSETQ. The CDR3: CASSLAQQRDTLHF. The CDR3 nucleotides are TGCGCCAGCAGCTTGGCCCAGCAGAGGGACACCCTCCACTTT.

This chain joins TRBV5-1 and TRBJ2-7, with TRBD2 matching 7 bases. Germline CDR1 and CDR2: SGHRS and YFSETQ. J gave up 4 bases and V 1 base, and 8 bases lay outside the gene matches. The CDR3 is 15 amino acids. For the CDR3, the DNA is TGCGCCAGCAGCTTGCGGGGGGACCCCTCTTACGAGCAGTACTTC. This encodes CASSLRGDPSYEQYF.

The chain uses TRBV7-9 and TRBJ1-1; D is uncertain. The V and J ends lost 3 bases and 7 bases respectively, with 9 bases between them. The CDR3 length is 12 residues. Germline values: CDR1 SEHNR, CDR2 FQNEAQ (reference sequence). CDR3 region: CASSFSAGEAFF. CDR3 coding DNA: TGTGCCAGCAGCTTCTCGGCCGGTGAAGCTTTCTTT.

This clonotype showed up just a few times. The J gene is TRBJ2-1, the V gene TRBV6-2 or TRBV6-3; D possibly corresponds to TRBD1 (6 bases). V lost 5 bases and J 3 bases, leaving 17 bases between the germline ends. Germline V lookup: CDR1 MNHEY, CDR2 SVGEGT. The CDR3 runs 16 residues. CDR3 loop: CASSLLRDKFYNEQFF. The CDR3 coding sequence is TGTGCCAGCAGTCTTCTTCGGGACAAGTTCTACAATGAGCAGTTCTTC.

This clonotype was recorded a few times. V gene TRBV6-2 or TRBV6-3 combines with J gene TRBJ1-1; 8 bases align to TRBD1. The CDR3 spans 15 residues. Germline V gives CDR1 MNHEY, CDR2 SVGEGT. V lost 8 bases and J lost 0; bases outside the gene matches: 8. The CDR3 sequence: CASGGQDHLNTEAFF. The CDR3 DNA reads as TGTGCCAGCGGGGGACAGGATCATTTGAACACTGAAGCTTTCTTT.

This clonotype was found a few times. This sequence joins TRBV5-1 and TRBJ1-5, with no clear D. The CDR3 loop spans 12 amino acids. Germline V gene sequence: CDR1 SGHRS, CDR2 YFSETQ. Between the trimmed V and J ends, which lost 9 bases and 7 bases, there was a span of 14 bases. The CDR3 sequence is CAIRGVGQPQHF. DNA of the CDR3: TGCGCCATTCGAGGAGTGGGGCAGCCCCAGCATTTT.

This clonotype was counted only a few times. The gene calls are TRBV4-1 and TRBJ2-7, with 13 nucleotides matching TRBD2. With V trimmed by 5 bases and J by 9 bases, 16 bases remained unmatched. CDR3 length: 17 amino acids. Germline-derived CDR1 and CDR2 are MGHRA and YSYEKL. As DNA, the CDR3 is TGCGCCAGCAGCTCGGGACTAGCGGGGCCAAGCCCCCTACGGCAGTACTTC. As protein: CASSSGLAGPSPLRQYF.

This clonotype showed up just a few times. The CDR3 nucleotides read TGTGCCAGCAGCAGGGGACTAGCGGGCGCAGATACGCAGTATTTT. Residues: CASSRGLAGADTQYF. The chain carries TRBV7-2 and TRBJ2-3; 12 bases map to TRBD2. In germline, CDR1 is SGHTA, CDR2 FQGNSA. After removal of 5 bases from V and 4 bases from J, the junction contained 4 bases not matched to a gene. This CDR3 has 15 amino acids.

Many counts were recorded for this clonotype. The chain is built from TRBV7-3 and TRBJ2-1; TRBD2 aligns across 7 bases. V lost 3 bases to trimming and J lost 5 bases; unmatched junction nucleotides: 10. The CDR3 sequence is 16 residues long. CDR1 is SGHTA, CDR2 FQGTGA, per germline. CDR3 sequence (DNA): TGTGCCAGCAGCTTGGGATCAGCGGGGTTCAACAATGAGCAGTTCTTC. It is translated as CASSLGSAGFNNEQFF.

V is TRBV2 and J is TRBJ2-2; 7 nucleotides line up with TRBD2. The CDR3 is made up of 14 amino acids. From germline, CDR1 is SNHLY and CDR2 FYNNEI. Germline trimming cut 8 bases from V and 1 base from J; bases unmatched to any gene: 4. The CDR3 nucleotides are TGTGCCAGCCGGGACTACGAGAACACCGGGGAGCTGTTTTTT. It codes for CASRDYENTGELFF. The full variable domain, with the rest looked up from reference TRBV2 and TRBJ2-2, is EPEVTQTPSHQVTQMGQEVILRCVPISNHLYFYWYRQILGQKVEFLVSFYNNEISEKSEIFDDQFSVERPDGSNFTLKIRSTKLEDSAMYFCASRDYENTGELFFGEGSRLTVL.

The sample holds many counts of this clonotype. This sequence joins TRBV5-1 and TRBJ2-2; TRBD2 aligns across 12 bases. CDR3 size: 16 residues. V lost 4 bases to trimming and J lost 2 bases; unmatched junction nucleotides: 3. Germline V CDR1 and CDR2: SGHRS, YFSETQ. CDR3 residues: CASSTLAGGNTGELFF. CDR3 coding DNA: TGCGCCAGCAGCACACTAGCGGGAGGAAACACCGGGGAGCTGTTTTTT.

This clonotype was found a few times. The rearrangement links TRBV6-2 or TRBV6-3 to TRBJ2-1; maybe TRBD2 (5 bases). V dropped 0 bases and J dropped 4 bases, with 13 bases sitting between them. The CDR3 runs to 16 residues. Germline-derived CDR1 and CDR2 are MNHEY and SVGEGT. The CDR3 DNA reads TGTGCCAGCAGTTACTCGGCACCGGGGTTTTACAATGAGCAGTTCTTC. Translation: CASSYSAPGFYNEQFF.